A selection of T cell receptor beta chains follows, all from one sample in a study of T-cell memory formation after mild COVID-19. TCRdb recomputed calls from the 5' RACE reads with MiXCR, one row per CDR3 protein. The sample consists of approximately 60,000 distinct CDR3 sequences, about 9.4% of them appearing once. Sample: PBMCs or a T cell subset sorted from them (not recorded which). The source is a man aged 18 to 30 who had mild COVID-19 (a few samples of this study predate the infection). Cell type and time point are not known. Both conserved end residues are part of each CDR3. Fields, in order: J gene, V gene, D gene, clone size, CDR3 protein, CDR3 DNA. A D gene is named only where the DNA matches it firmly. Some rows have no size entry. The others give once, few or many, or a class for an expanded clone.

TRBJ2-3 TRBV7-2 NA many CASSVSTDTQYF TGTGCCAGCAGCGTTAGCACAGATACGCAGTATTTT
TRBJ1-5 TRBV5-1 NA many CASSLGGGNQPQHF TGCGCCAGCAGCTTGGGAGGGGGCAATCAGCCCCAGCATTTT
TRBJ2-1 TRBV11-2 NA few CASTNGRTYNEQFF TGTGCCAGCACGAACGGGCGGACCTACAATGAGCAGTTCTTC
TRBJ2-1 TRBV4-2 NA NA CASSQRLVDNEQFF TGTGCCAGCAGCCAACGCTTGGTGGACAATGAGCAGTTCTTC
TRBJ2-1 TRBV7-2 TRBD1 few CASSPYGTVINEQFF TGTGCCAGCAGCCCATACGGGACAGTCATCAATGAGCAGTTCTTC
TRBJ2-3 TRBV7-9 TRBD2 NA CASSSRTSGTDTQYF TGTGCCAGCAGCTCAAGGACTAGCGGCACAGATACGCAGTATTTT
TRBJ2-5 TRBV5-1 TRBD1 NA CASTPGQELETQYF TGCGCCAGCACACCGGGACAGGAGCTTGAGACCCAGTACTTC
TRBJ1-2 TRBV20-1 NA few CSAQEVLIYGYTF TGCAGTGCCCAGGAAGTCCTAATCTATGGCTACACCTTC
TRBJ2-1 TRBV7-8 NA NA CASSLRSPGVEQFF TGTGCCAGCAGCTTAAGGTCCCCCGGGGTTGAGCAGTTCTTC
TRBJ1-4 TRBV7-2 TRBD1 few CASSFRTGEEKLFF TGTGCCAGCAGCTTTCGGACAGGGGAGGAAAAACTGTTTTTT
TRBJ2-7 TRBV6-2/TRBV6-3 NA NA CASRKGGSYEQYF TGTGCCAGCAGAAAGGGAGGCTCCTACGAGCAGTACTTC
TRBJ1-4 TRBV7-9 NA NA CASSLAGRGQLFF TGTGCCAGCAGCTTAGCGGGGCGCGGGCAACTGTTTTTT
TRBJ1-1 TRBV20-1 NA few CSALSAVNTEAFF TGCAGTGCTCTTTCGGCGGTGAACACTGAAGCTTTCTTT
TRBJ2-3 TRBV28 NA few CASSGFDTQYF TGTGCCAGCTCAGGGTTTGATACGCAGTATTTT
TRBJ1-1 TRBV5-1 NA many CASSLAQVQSEAFF TGCGCCAGCAGCTTGGCACAGGTCCAGTCTGAAGCTTTCTTT
TRBJ2-5 TRBV5-1 TRBD1 NA CASRTGIRETQYF TGCGCCAGCAGGACAGGGATCAGGGAGACCCAGTACTTC
TRBJ2-7 TRBV5-5 NA NA CASSPGYDYEQYF TGTGCCAGCAGCCCCGGGTACGACTACGAGCAGTACTTC
TRBJ2-2 TRBV5-1 NA few CASSLDRDTGELFF TGCGCCAGCAGCTTGGATAGGGACACCGGGGAGCTGTTTTTT
TRBJ2-7 TRBV5-1 TRBD1 NA CASSSRGQASSYEQYF TGCGCCAGCAGCTCGCGCGGACAGGCTTCCTCCTACGAGCAGTACTTC
TRBJ1-5 TRBV7-2 TRBD1 few CASSLVGTGGGQPQHF TGTGCCAGCAGCTTAGTCGGGACAGGGGGCGGGCAGCCCCAGCATTTT
TRBJ1-5 TRBV6-2/TRBV6-3 TRBD1 few CASSYRGPTDQPQHF TGTGCCAGCAGTTACAGGGGGCCCACTGATCAGCCCCAGCATTTT
TRBJ2-5 TRBV7-3 NA NA CASSLGGTEKETQYF TGTGCCAGCAGCTTAGGCGGGACAGAGAAAGAGACCCAGTACTTC
TRBJ1-1 TRBV4-1 NA NA CASSQGENTNTEAFF TGCGCCAGCAGCCAAGGGGAGAACACGAACACTGAAGCTTTCTTT
TRBJ1-4 TRBV7-9 NA NA CASSVGPEKLFF TGTGCCAGCAGCGTCGGGCCGGAAAAACTGTTTTTT
TRBJ2-5 TRBV4-1 NA NA CASSQGTSVGTQYF TGCGCCAGCAGCCAAGGCACATCCGTTGGGACCCAGTACTTC
TRBJ2-1 TRBV23-1 NA few CAGRGCSNEQFF TGCGCCGGAAGGGGGTGTTCGAATGAGCAGTTCTTC
TRBJ1-3 TRBV27 NA few CASSISGISGNTIYF TGTGCCAGCAGTATTAGTGGGATCTCTGGAAACACCATATATTTT
TRBJ2-3 TRBV12-3/TRBV12-4 NA few CASSLEIAATDTQYF TGTGCCAGCAGTTTAGAGATAGCGGCCACAGATACGCAGTATTTT
TRBJ2-1 TRBV2 TRBD2 NA CASSDGTSGYNEQFF TGTGCCAGCAGTGATGGGACTAGCGGGTACAATGAGCAGTTCTTC
TRBJ2-1 TRBV5-4 TRBD2 many CASSLGGGSYNEQFF TGTGCCAGCAGCTTGGGCGGGGGGTCTTACAATGAGCAGTTCTTC
TRBJ1-4 TRBV7-8 NA NA CASSLPGGSNEKLFF TGTGCCAGCAGCCTTCCTGGGGGCTCTAATGAAAAACTGTTTTTT
TRBJ2-7 TRBV7-9 NA few CASSFSGDEQYF TGTGCCAGCAGCTTTTCAGGGGACGAGCAGTACTTC
TRBJ2-7 TRBV6-5 NA many CATRSGNRPQQYF TGTGCCACCCGTAGCGGTAATCGGCCCCAGCAGTACTTC
TRBJ2-1 TRBV7-9 TRBD1 NA CASRPTGTGWYNEQFF TGTGCCAGCAGGCCTACCGGGACAGGCTGGTACAATGAGCAGTTCTTC
TRBJ2-5 TRBV20-1 NA few CSARDGGLSQETQYF TGCAGTGCCAGAGACGGGGGCCTCTCTCAAGAGACCCAGTACTTC
TRBJ2-1 TRBV7-2 TRBD2 many CASKRGGQDNEQFF TGTGCCAGTAAGCGGGGGGGCCAAGACAATGAGCAGTTCTTC
TRBJ1-4 TRBV5-6 NA NA CASSMRGGGVEKLFF TGTGCCAGCAGCATGAGGGGAGGTGGAGTTGAAAAACTGTTTTTT
TRBJ2-3 TRBV5-1 NA NA CASSLPGTGTDTQYF TGCGCCAGCAGCTTGCCGGGGACGGGCACAGATACGCAGTATTTT
TRBJ1-5 TRBV20-1 NA NA CSATQGLSQPQHF TGCAGTGCTACGCAGGGGCTCTCTCAGCCCCAGCATTTT
TRBJ1-3 TRBV5-1 NA NA CASSLLENSGNTIYF TGCGCCAGCAGCCTCCTCGAAAACTCTGGAAACACCATATATTTT
TRBJ2-1 TRBV7-2 TRBD2 many CASSPTSGGPDEQFF TGTGCCAGCAGCCCAACTAGCGGGGGGCCCGATGAGCAGTTCTTC
TRBJ1-4 TRBV7-2 NA few CASSLPGGREKLFF TGTGCCAGCAGCTTACCGGGGGGGAGGGAAAAACTGTTTTTT